This T cell receptor (beta chain) was identified in a study of T-cell reconstitution after alpha-beta-depleted transplantation in children. Study-level points and caveats: From newly produced T cells came most of the T-cell counts and diversity one year after transplant. Expanded graft clones, several hundred of them, were reportedly the source of alpha-beta T cells about two months after transplant. Elevated TCRbeta diversity at day 60 was traced, in some patients, to surviving recipient T cells and thymic progenitors.

This clonotype was recorded many times. Its antigen is unidentified. The V and J ends lost 1 base and 4 bases, in that order; junction bases with no gene match: 0. This CDR3 is 13 amino acids long. During its preparation, the TCRbeta library received unique molecular identifiers. TCRdb processed the PCR reads anew with MiXCR; each CDR3 protein has one entry. The table includes about 280,000 distinct CDR3 sequences, roughly 11% detected once. The rearrangement links TRBV12-3 or TRBV12-4 to TRBJ2-5, with 7 bases that match TRBD1. Sequences were derived from peripheral blood, sampled 180 days after TCRalphabeta/CD19-depleted stem cell transplant. The source of this sequence is a male patient aged 2-15 years who had a stem cell transplant for chronic granulomatous disease, so the T cells may come from the graft donor. The CDR3 sequence: CASSLEGAETQYF. For the CDR3, the DNA is TGTGCCAGCAGTTTAGAGGGGGCAGAGACCCAGTACTTC.